This T cell receptor (beta chain) was documented in a study of spatial heterogeneity in lung cancer. About the research overall: The average appearance count of each unique TCR and UMI combination in raw reads was more than 9.5.

This clonotype was seen ten or more times. Antigen specificity is unknown. This CDR3 spans 17 amino acids. V shed 5 bases and J 0 bases; nucleotides not matched to a gene: 11. Germline V gene sequence: CDR1 SEHNR, CDR2 FQNEAQ (reference sequence). General observations from the study: Resection saw ubiquitous expanded tumor TCRs appear in blood more than follow-up did.

Individual TCR cDNA molecules each bore their own unique molecular identifier. TCRdb ran MiXCR on the 5' RACE reads and lists one entry per CDR3 protein. Here the sample spans about 92,000 distinct CDR3 sequences, approximately 12% being singletons. Regarding time point: sample taken at primary tumor resection. No cell sorting; template was whole RNA from tumor, lung tissue or PBMC. The donor group consisted of roughly 70 patients who had untreated, early-stage non-small cell lung cancer. The chain couples TRBV7-9 to TRBJ2-7; TRBD2 matches 9 bases. The sample in question was PBMCs, obtained at surgery. The receptor was derived from a male donor with early-stage non-small cell lung cancer. CDR3 sequence reads: CASSQKTEGLASYEQYF. The CDR3 nucleotides read TGTGCCAGCAGCCAAAAGACCGAGGGACTAGCCTCCTACGAGCAGTACTTC.